This T cell receptor (beta chain) originates from a study of cytomegalovirus exposure and HLA in healthy donors. Healthy bone marrow donors formed the donor group. Primers: 60 Vbeta forward and 13 Jbeta reverse. Measured with immunoSEQ multiplex PCR; TCRdb has only the in-frame clones, and not every one. The sample has about 69,000 clones, about 73% seen once. Germline CDR1 is MNHNS and CDR2 is SASEGT. Trimming shortened V by 7 bases and J by 0 bases, and 10 bases separated the two germline ends. This CDR3 has 15 amino acids. Study results and caveats: Researchers catalogued about 150 TCR beta chains as cytomegalovirus-associated.

Points on this clone: Its antigen is undetermined.

Sequencing input: PBMCs. This TCR was sampled from a woman aged 25 to 39 in good health and CMV-seronegative. The chain is built from TRBV6-1 and TRBJ2-6, with D unresolved. CDR3 sequence (DNA): TGTGCCAGCAAAACTGGTAGCTCTGGGGCCAACGTCCTGACTTTC. This codes for CASKTGSSGANVLTF.